This TCR beta chain is from a study of early T cells in non-severe SARS-CoV-2 infection. Study in general: Investigators sequenced bulk RNA drawn from unsorted whole blood, and chains remained unpaired.

The length of the CDR3 is 16 residues. The ends were cut back, 5 bases at V and 0 bases at J, with 13 bases in the middle. Germline V gene lookup returns CDR1 SGHVS and CDR2 FQNEAQ. MiXCR, run by TCRdb on the 5' RACE reads, gives a single entry per CDR3 protein. Of roughly 75,000 distinct CDR3 sequences listed, around 12% are singletons. The chain employs TRBV7-8 and TRBJ2-2; tentatively, D is TRBD1 (6 bases). Material: whole blood. This clonotype originated in an adult who was a healthcare worker with PCR-confirmed SARS-CoV-2 infection or an uninfected control (not recorded which). CDR3 DNA sequence: TGTGCCAGCAGCGCCTACAGGGTCGCGAACACCGGGGAGCTGTTTTTT. It specifies CASSAYRVANTGELFF.